Included here is one T cell receptor (beta chain) sequence, with context. The repertoire was sequenced with immunoSEQ multiplex PCR; TCRdb's copy has only in-frame clones and lacks some. The table records 110,000 or so clones, about 88% of them present only once. This sample is drawn from a study of blood T cell repertoires in COVID-19. V was shortened by 7 bases and J by 4 bases, with 13 bases between the two germline ends. The CDR3 runs 13 residues. Germline lookup yields CDR1 LGHDT and CDR2 YNNKEL (reference sequence). The J gene is TRBJ2-5, the V gene TRBV3-1 (or the pseudogene TRBV3-2), with D possibly being TRBD2 (6 bases). This receptor was identified in a woman in her sixties or seventies who had recovered from COVID-19. Input material: peripheral blood. The CDR3 bases are TGTGCCAGCACCCCTGGGGGACTAGAGACCCAGTACTTC. Amino acids: CASTPGGLETQYF.